This TCR beta chain stems from a study of shared clonotypes between healthy human individuals. CDR1 is SGHTA and CDR2 is FQGTGA in the germline V gene. Trimming took 4 bases from V and 5 from J, leaving 13 bases between them. The CDR3 extends over 14 amino acids. Study-level points and caveats: Despite large depth, rarefaction showed incomplete sorted-subset sequencing.

In the naive CD8 group, cells lacked CD45RO and were positively selected for CCR7, so terminally differentiated effector memory CD45RA+ cells were left out. DNA at approximately 200 ng, around 30,000 T cell genomes, went into sorted-subset replicate PCRs. TCRdb's table, derived via immunoSEQ multiplex PCR, lists solely in-frame clones and lacks some. Found here are approximately 740,000 clones, approximately 92% of them singletons; the top ten hold 20% to 30%. With respect to this clone: The antigen is unknown.

The sequencing input was naive CD8+ T cells sorted from blood. This clonotype was sampled from a man aged 25-45 years in good health. The chain carries TRBV7-3 and TRBJ2-3, with D possibly matching TRBD2 (6 bases). This CDR3 reads CASSSMGGVDTQYF. CDR3 nucleotides: TGTGCCAGCAGCTCCATGGGGGGAGTAGATACGCAGTATTTT.